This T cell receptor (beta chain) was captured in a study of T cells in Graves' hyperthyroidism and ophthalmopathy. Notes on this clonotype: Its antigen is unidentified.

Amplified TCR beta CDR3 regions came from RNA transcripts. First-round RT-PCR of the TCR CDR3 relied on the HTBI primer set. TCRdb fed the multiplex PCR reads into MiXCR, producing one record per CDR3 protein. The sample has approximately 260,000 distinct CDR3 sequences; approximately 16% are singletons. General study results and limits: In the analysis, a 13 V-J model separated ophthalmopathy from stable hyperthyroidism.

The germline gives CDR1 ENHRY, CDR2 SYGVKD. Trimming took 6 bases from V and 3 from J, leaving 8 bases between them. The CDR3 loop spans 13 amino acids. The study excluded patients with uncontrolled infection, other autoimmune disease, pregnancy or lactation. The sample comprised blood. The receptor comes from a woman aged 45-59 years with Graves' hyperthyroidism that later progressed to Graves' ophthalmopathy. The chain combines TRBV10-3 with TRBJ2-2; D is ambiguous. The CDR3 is CAISRRDTGELFF. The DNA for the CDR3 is TGTGCCATCAGCCGAAGAGACACCGGGGAGCTGTTTTTT.